This T cell receptor (beta chain) was profiled in a study of blood T cell repertoires in COVID-19. At the level of the study: PBMCs, B-cell-depleted T cells, or T cells provided the cDNA or gDNA that made up the material.

Per the study methods: Nucleated cell counts were estimated from reference gene primer amplification. The table came from immunoSEQ multiplex PCR; TCRdb's copy has only in-frame clones and leaves some out. D and trimming come from the DNA, and the V and J calls and clone size come from that table. The sample has some 150,000 clones; 84% are singletons. Germline V CDR1 and CDR2: LGHDT, YNNKEL (reference sequence). CDR3 length equals 13 residues. V dropped 2 bases and J dropped 5 bases, with 8 bases sitting between them. This TCR derives from a woman aged 80 or over in a cohort sampled during active or convalescent COVID-19. V is TRBV3-1 (or the pseudogene TRBV3-2) and J is TRBJ2-3; D gene uncertain. Sequenced: peripheral blood. CDR3 region: CASSQNVRDTQYF. The DNA for the CDR3 is TGTGCCAGCAGCCAAAATGTGCGAGATACGCAGTATTTT.